A selection of T cell receptor beta chains follows, all from one sample in a study of cytomegalovirus exposure and HLA in healthy donors. The table came from immunoSEQ multiplex PCR; TCRdb's copy has only in-frame clones and leaves some out. The table lists 160,000 or so clones, 75% to 90% of them singletons. Sequencing was carried out using PBMCs. Source of these receptors: a male donor in good health and CMV-seropositive. Each CDR3 is given with its conserved first and last residue. The D gene is left open where the match is weak. For some rows the clone size is stated as once, few or many, or as a class when expanded; others skip it.

TGCGCCAGCAGCTCCGGGACAGGGGGCGATGGCTACACCTTC	CASSSGTGGDGYTF	TRBD1	TRBV5-1	few	14	TRBJ1-2
TGTGCCAGCGGGGCGGGAGGCTACAATGAGCAGTTCTTC	CASGAGGYNEQFF	TRBD2	TRBV25-1	once	13	TRBJ2-1
TGCGCCAGCAGTTGGCAGTCACACTCTGGGGCCAACGTCCTGACTTTC	CASSWQSHSGANVLTF	-	TRBV4-3	-	16	TRBJ2-6
TGTGCCAGCAGTTCTTTCTACCCGAACACCGGGGAGCTGTTTTTT	CASSSFYPNTGELFF	-	TRBV27	-	15	TRBJ2-2
TGTGCCAGCAGCCCAGAGCCAGGGGCAATTAATGAAAAACTGTTTTTT	CASSPEPGAINEKLFF	-	TRBV5-5	few	16	TRBJ1-4
TGTGCCAGCAGCTTAGCGTTGACAGGGGAAAAGACCCAGTACTTC	CASSLALTGEKTQYF	TRBD1	TRBV7-9	-	15	TRBJ2-5
TGTGCCAGCAGCCCGACTAGCGGGACCAATTACGAGCAGTACTTC	CASSPTSGTNYEQYF	TRBD2	TRBV7-9	-	15	TRBJ2-7
TGCGCCAGCAGCTTGAGGTTGGAGGGCAACACTGAAGCTTTCTTT	CASSLRLEGNTEAFF	-	TRBV5-1	-	15	TRBJ1-1
TGTGCCAGCAGTTTATACCTGAGCCCTAGCGGGCAGTTCTTC	CASSLYLSPSGQFF	TRBD2	TRBV27	-	14	TRBJ2-1
TGTGCCAGCACCACAGGACAGGGGTACACCGGGGAGCTGTTTTTT	CASTTGQGYTGELFF	TRBD1	TRBV28	-	15	TRBJ2-2
TGTGCCAGTTCCCGCCCAGGGTCAGAGACCCAGTACTTC	CASSRPGSETQYF	-	TRBV28	-	13	TRBJ2-5
TGCAGCGGACAGGATTCAAGGCGCACTGAAGCTTTCTTT	CSGQDSRRTEAFF	-	TRBV29-1	-	13	TRBJ1-1
TGTGCTAGTGTAGGACTAGACAATGAGCAGTTCTTC	CASVGLDNEQFF	TRBD2	TRBV12-5	-	12	TRBJ2-1
TGTTCCAGCAGCTTACCTCTCGGACTAGCGGGATCCTACGAGCAGTACTTC	CSSSLPLGLAGSYEQYF	TRBD2	TRBV7-9	-	17	TRBJ2-7
TGTGCCAGCAGTTTCAGTCCCCATCTTCCAGCGGGAGTTCGGGAGACCCAGTACTTC	CASSFSPHLPAGVRETQYF	TRBD2	TRBV28	-	19	TRBJ2-5
TGCAGTGCTGGCGGGGGACAGCCCCAGCATTTT	CSAGGGQPQHF	-	TRBV20-1	-	11	TRBJ1-5
TGTGCCAGCAGCAATTCGGACAGCTGGAACACTGAAGCTTTCTTT	CASSNSDSWNTEAFF	-	TRBV7-9	-	15	TRBJ1-1
TGTGCCAGCAGGCAACCAGGGGTAGAGTGTCAGCCCCAGCATTTT	CASRQPGVECQPQHF	-	TRBV7-6	-	15	TRBJ1-5
TGTGCCAGCAGTTTACTTCTAGCGGGAGGGGTATACGAGCAGTACTTC	CASSLLLAGGVYEQYF	TRBD2	TRBV27	-	16	TRBJ2-7
TGTGCCAGTCTGGGCATCCCCCCCCTAGCGGGAGGCTACGAGCAGTACTTC	CASLGIPPLAGGYEQYF	TRBD2	TRBV19	-	17	TRBJ2-7
TGTGCCAGCAGTTACGCCCTAGCTGGCACAGATACGCAGTATTTT	CASSYALAGTDTQYF	-	TRBV6-6	few	15	TRBJ2-3
TGTGCCAGCATTCCACCCGGACAGGGCTCTGGAAACACCATATACTTT	CASIPPGQGSGNTIYF	TRBD1	TRBV28	-	16	TRBJ1-3
TGTGCCTGGGACCTGACAGGGGGGTACACAGATACGCAGTATTTT	CAWDLTGGYTDTQYF	TRBD1	TRBV30	-	15	TRBJ2-3
TGCGCCAGCAGCTTGGGGACAGGAGGGAGCACTGAAGCTTTCTTT	CASSLGTGGSTEAFF	TRBD1	TRBV5-1	-	15	TRBJ1-1
TGTGCCACCCGACAGGACAGCTACGAGCAGTACTTC	CATRQDSYEQYF	-	TRBV10-3	-	12	TRBJ2-7
TGCGCCAGCAGCTTGGGACAGGGTGTCGATGGCTACACCTTC	CASSLGQGVDGYTF	TRBD1	TRBV5-1	-	14	TRBJ1-2
TGCGCCAGCAGCCAAGGTCGAGGGGGCGCGGGTAATGAAAAACTGTTTTTT	CASSQGRGGAGNEKLFF	TRBD1	TRBV4-3	-	17	TRBJ1-4
TGTGCCGGCGCGAATTCCGGGCCCTCGGGATACTATGGCTACACCTTC	CAGANSGPSGYYGYTF	-	TRBV21-1	-	16	TRBJ1-2
TGTGCCATCAGTGACGGGGACAGGGTTGGTTACGAGCAGTACTTC	CAISDGDRVGYEQYF	TRBD1	TRBV10-3	few	15	TRBJ2-7
TGTGCCAGCAGCGTAGGAGTATGGGGCCCTAGGACAGATACGCAGTATTTT	CASSVGVWGPRTDTQYF	-	TRBV7-2	-	17	TRBJ2-3
TGTGCCAGCAGCCAAAGGAGGGATGAAAAACTGTTTTTT	CASSQRRDEKLFF	-	TRBV5-5	-	13	TRBJ1-4
TGTGCCAGTAGTACCCTCGGGACTACGAGCACAGATACGCAGTATTTT	CASSTLGTTSTDTQYF	TRBD2	TRBV19	-	16	TRBJ2-3
TGTGCCAGCAGTTACTCGATTGGAGATGAGCAGCCCCAGCATTTT	CASSYSIGDEQPQHF	-	TRBV6-6	-	15	TRBJ1-5
TGTGCCAGCAGTTTGGGGCCGAACGCTTTCTTT	CASSLGPNAFF	-	TRBV27	-	11	TRBJ1-1
TGTGCCAGCGCCTGGACAGGTGATTACGAGCAGTACTTC	CASAWTGDYEQYF	TRBD1	TRBV19	-	13	TRBJ2-7
TGTGCCAGCAGCCCCCAGCGGGGCACTAGCGGCGCCCTTGAGGAGCAGTACTTC	CASSPQRGTSGALEEQYF	TRBD2	TRBV7-9	few	18	TRBJ2-7